These T cell receptor beta chains were read from a single sample in a study of blood T cell repertoires in COVID-19. The assay was immunoSEQ multiplex PCR, and TCRdb's table has in-frame clones only and misses some. The top ten hold 4.3% of the sample, which has under 150,000 clones, 85% seen once. Material: peripheral blood. The source is a human donor in a cohort sampled during active COVID-19. The CDR3 runs from the conserved cysteine through the conserved F or W. Each record gives: D gene, clone size, V gene, J gene, CDR3 DNA, CDR3 protein. A D gene is named only where the DNA matches it firmly. Size values are once, few and many counts, or a class for expanded clones, and some rows have none.

>TRBD2|NA|TRBV6-2/TRBV6-3|TRBJ2-1
TGTGCCAGCAGCTCCTCCCGGACTAGCGGCAATGAGCAGTTCTTC
CASSSSRTSGNEQFF
>NA|NA|TRBV7-3|TRBJ1-4
TGTGCCAGCAGCCTCGGGGCGGGGCGATCCTCAACTAATGAAAAACTGTTTTTT
CASSLGAGRSSTNEKLFF
>NA|NA|TRBV4-3|TRBJ1-1
TGCGCCAGCAGCCAAGATTCGAAGGGAGGTAAAGCTTTCTTT
CASSQDSKGGKAFF
>TRBD1|NA|TRBV19|TRBJ1-1
TGTGCCAGTAGTGTACCGGGACAGGGGAATACTGAAGCTTTCTTT
CASSVPGQGNTEAFF
>TRBD1|NA|TRBV6-6|TRBJ1-4
TGTGCCAGCAGTCCCAACAGGGGGCCTGAAAAACTGTTTTTT
CASSPNRGPEKLFF
>NA|NA|TRBV19|TRBJ1-3
TGTGCCAGTAGTGCCGACAGGCCCTCTGGAAACACCATATATTTT
CASSADRPSGNTIYF
>TRBD1|few|TRBV19|TRBJ2-1
TGTGCCAGTAGTCTCCGGCCCGGACAGGGGGGCCTTGCGAATGAGCAGTTCTTC
CASSLRPGQGGLANEQFF
>NA|NA|TRBV7-2|TRBJ1-2
TGTGCCAGCAGCTTAACGACAGCAGGCTATGGCTACACCTTC
CASSLTTAGYGYTF
>TRBD2|NA|TRBV5-1|TRBJ2-1
TGCGCCAGCAACCGGGAGGGCCGGTCAAATGAGCAGTTCTTC
CASNREGRSNEQFF
>NA|NA|TRBV7-2|TRBJ2-5
TGTGCCAGCAGCTTGTCGGCAGGGCAAGGGGAGACCCAGTACTTC
CASSLSAGQGETQYF
>NA|NA|TRBV4-3|TRBJ1-1
TGCGCCAGCAGCCAGTCAGATCTCACTGAAGCTTTCTTT
CASSQSDLTEAFF
>TRBD2|NA|TRBV2|TRBJ2-1
TGTGCCAGCAGATTAGCGGGGCTCTACAATGAGCAGTTCTTC
CASRLAGLYNEQFF
>NA|NA|TRBV6-1|TRBJ1-1
TGTGCCAGCAGTGAAAGAGGAGCCACTGAAGCTTTCTTT
CASSERGATEAFF
>NA|NA|TRBV7-2|TRBJ1-2
TGTGCCAGCAGCTTGGTGAGGTCGGGGGGTTCCTATGGCTACACCTTC
CASSLVRSGGSYGYTF
>TRBD1|few|TRBV5-1|TRBJ1-2
TGCGCCAGCAGCTTGGGACAGGGGAAATACTATGGCTACACCTTC
CASSLGQGKYYGYTF
>TRBD1|NA|TRBV18|TRBJ1-2
TGTGCCAGCTCGCCGCAGGGGGCCTATGGCTACACCTTC
CASSPQGAYGYTF
>TRBD1|once|TRBV5-8|TRBJ1-5
TGTGCCACCTCCGGGACAGTTTATCAGCCCCAGCATTTT
CATSGTVYQPQHF
>NA|NA|TRBV30|TRBJ2-1
TGTGCCTGGAGTGTACAACAGGCCAATGAGCAGTTCTTC
CAWSVQQANEQFF
>NA|NA|TRBV7-3|TRBJ2-1
TGTGCCAGCAGCCCTAGCGTAGGCTCCTACAATGAGCAGTTCTTC
CASSPSVGSYNEQFF
>NA|NA|TRBV30|TRBJ2-1
TGTGCCTGGAGTGATCTCTTCGGAAGACACCCCAATGAGCAGTTCTTC
CAWSDLFGRHPNEQFF
>TRBD1|NA|TRBV4-1|TRBJ2-7
TGCGCCAGCAGCCAAGGACGACAGGGTGCCTACGAGCAGTACTTC
CASSQGRQGAYEQYF
>TRBD2|NA|TRBV9|TRBJ2-1
TGTGCCAGCAGCGTAGGACTAGCGGGACTGAACAATGAGCAGTTCTTC
CASSVGLAGLNNEQFF
>NA|NA|TRBV6-4|TRBJ1-5
TGTGCCAGCAGTAAGGACGGGGGTCAGCCCCAGCATTTT
CASSKDGGQPQHF
>NA|NA|TRBV2|TRBJ2-1
TGTGCCAGCAGTGTATCCGAGAATGAGCAGTTCTTC
CASSVSENEQFF
>NA|NA|TRBV19|TRBJ1-2
TGTGCCAGTAGTAACATGGGAGGGTATGGCTACACCTTC
CASSNMGGYGYTF
>TRBD2|NA|TRBV5-1|TRBJ2-1
TGCGCCAGCAGCGGAGGACTAGCGAGCTCCTACAATGAGCAGTTCTTC
CASSGGLASSYNEQFF
>NA|few|TRBV7-8|TRBJ1-5
TGTGCCAGCAGCTTAGTCGGCAGGGTAGTCGATAGCAATCAGCCCCAGCATTTT
CASSLVGRVVDSNQPQHF
>NA|NA|TRBV7-9|TRBJ2-3
TGTGCCAGCAGCGCTGTAGCCCGGTCGGCAGATACGCAGTATTTT
CASSAVARSADTQYF
>TRBD2|few|TRBV4-3|TRBJ2-1
TGCGCCAGCAGCCCCGCCGGGAGCGGGGGTGGAAATGAGCAGTTCTTC
CASSPAGSGGGNEQFF
>NA|NA|TRBV9|TRBJ1-2
TGTGCCAGCAATAGTATGACTAACTATGGCTACACCTTC
CASNSMTNYGYTF
>NA|NA|TRBV2|TRBJ2-5
TGTGCCAGCCGTATGAGCAGGGGAGGGCAAGAGACCCAGTACTTC
CASRMSRGGQETQYF